These 24 T cell receptor beta chains were all obtained from the same sample, sequenced in a study of breast tumors, draining lymph nodes, adjacent tissues. TCRdb used MiXCR to reprocess the multiplex PCR reads, holding one entry per CDR3 protein. Counted here are roughly 14,000 distinct CDR3 sequences, roughly 50% occurring once; the ten biggest clones make up 25% to 35%. The sequencing sample was made of tumor-adjacent breast tissue. All receptors derive from a female donor with breast cancer. Some clones in this sample may be carry-over from other donors' samples.

The chain links TRBV7-2 to TRBJ2-3; D might be TRBD2 (5 bases). The V and J ends lost 4 bases and 4 bases respectively, with 12 bases between them. The CDR3 is made up of 14 amino acids. Germline-derived CDR1 and CDR2 are SGHTA and FQGNSA. DNA of the CDR3: TGTGCCAGCAGCTGGGCGGGTGGGCCAGATACGCAGTATTTT. Translation: CASSWAGGPDTQYF.

The chain uses TRBV14 and TRBJ1-2; D is undetermined. The CDR3 consists of 13 residues. Germline CDR1 SGHDN, CDR2 FVKESK. Trimming pared 4 bases from V and 12 bases from J, leaving 18 bases between. The CDR3 bases are TGTGCCAGCAGCCCTAGGTCGGCCGCGGGGAACACCTTC. Encoded protein: CASSPRSAAGNTF.

The CDR3 reads CASSRAGAGVDEQFF. In nucleotides, the CDR3 is TGTGCCAGTAGTAGAGCCGGGGCAGGTGTCGATGAGCAGTTCTTC. This chain joins TRBV19 and TRBJ2-1; either TRBD1 or TRBD2 may supply D (5 bases each). The CDR3 has 15 amino acids. Trimming cost V 4 bases and J 8 bases, with 18 bases left between them. Germline values: CDR1 LNHDA, CDR2 SQIVND (reference sequence).

V is TRBV20-1 and J is TRBJ2-1; D possibly corresponds to TRBD2 (6 bases). CDR3 size: 14 residues. V was pared by 1 base and J by 6 bases, with 13 bases between. Looked up from germline, CDR1 is DFQATT and CDR2 is SNEGSKA (reference sequence). Here the CDR3 DNA reads TGCAGTGCTAGAGTCTCGGGGGTGGTCAATGAGCAGTTCTTC. This encodes CSARVSGVVNEQFF.

The count of this clonotype is one. V gene TRBV5-1 combines with J gene TRBJ1-2; TRBD1 aligns across 8 bases. The CDR3 sequence is 15 residues long. Germline V gene data show CDR1 as SGHRS and CDR2 as YFSETQ. Losses at the gene ends were 1 base for V and 4 bases for J; bases not matched to a gene: 6. The CDR3 nucleotides read TGCGCCAGCAGCTTGAGACCGGGACAGGTCTATGGCTACACCTTC. Protein sequence: CASSLRPGQVYGYTF.

By frequency in the sample, this clonotype is medium-sized (0.01 to 0.1%). The chain recombines TRBV29-1 with TRBJ2-3, with D perhaps being TRBD1 or TRBD2 (5 bases each). This CDR3 comprises 11 residues. V was cut by 4 bases and J by 10 bases, with 12 bases left in between. Germline CDR1 is SQVTM and CDR2 is ANQGSEA. CDR3 nucleotide sequence: TGCAGCGTTGGTGAGGGGCGGGCGCAGTATTTT. This encodes CSVGEGRAQYF.

This chain uses TRBV14 with TRBJ2-7; D is ambiguous. V lost 1 base to trimming and J lost 2 bases, with 18 bases between them. CDR1 and CDR2 (germline): SGHDN, FVKESK. This CDR3 is 17 amino acids long. CDR3 bases: TGTGCCAGCAGCCAAGTAGATCAAAAAAAGGTCCCCTACGAGCAGTACTTC. Translated, it gives CASSQVDQKKVPYEQYF.

The chain uses TRBV12-3 or TRBV12-4 and TRBJ1-1; 7 nucleotides match TRBD1. This CDR3 spans 14 amino acids. Trimming took 5 bases from V and 3 from J; bases not matched to a gene: 6. The CDR3: CASSPTQGDTEAFF. In nucleotides, the CDR3 is TGTGCCAGCAGTCCTACCCAGGGGGACACTGAAGCTTTCTTT.

J is TRBJ1-6 and V is TRBV19; a possible D gene is TRBD1 (6 bases). Trimming removed 3 bases at V and 9 bases at J, with 15 bases between. The CDR3 sequence is 15 residues long. Germline CDR1 LNHDA, CDR2 SQIVND (reference sequence). The CDR3 nucleotides read TGTGCCAGTAGTATCTTTTCGGGGGCTGGTTCACCCCTCCACTTT. Translating it yields CASSIFSGAGSPLHF.

There are a few counts of this clonotype. This chain joins TRBV7-9 and TRBJ2-2; 10 bases line up with TRBD2. Trimming removed 3 bases from V and 6 bases from J; junction bases left unmatched: 7. The germline V gene encodes CDR1 SEHNR and CDR2 FQNEAQ (reference sequence). CDR3 length: 16 amino acids. The CDR3 coding sequence is TGTGCCAGCAGCTTCGGTATAGCGGGAGGAGCCGGGGAGCTGTTTTTT. Amino acid sequence: CASSFGIAGGAGELFF.

The rearrangement joins TRBV12-3 or TRBV12-4 to TRBJ1-6; unclear D gene. V was pared by 5 bases and J by 10 bases, with 18 bases between. CDR3 size: 15 residues. The CDR3 nucleotides are TGTGCCAGCAGTCCCTCGCGGGCCGGTGGGTCACCCCTCCACTTT. Translating gives CASSPSRAGGSPLHF.

This clonotype occurred once. The rearrangement joins TRBV9 to TRBJ1-6; the D is unclear. This CDR3 contains 15 residues. From germline, CDR1 is SGDLS and CDR2 YYNGEE. Deletions cut 6 bases from V and 5 bases from J, with 15 bases between. The CDR3 sequence is CASTQGSANNSPLHF. The CDR3 DNA sequence: TGTGCCAGCACCCAAGGGAGTGCGAATAATTCACCCCTCCACTTT.

V is TRBV20-1 and J is TRBJ1-6, with unresolved D. Germline lookup yields CDR1 DFQATT and CDR2 SNEGSKA (reference sequence). Trimming shortened V by 3 bases and J by 9 bases, and 9 bases separated the two germline ends. The CDR3 covers 12 residues. The CDR3 DNA follows: TGCAGTGCTAGCACAGCTACTTCACCCCTCCACTTT. The encoded protein is CSASTATSPLHF.

The chain employs TRBV25-1 and TRBJ1-6; no reliable D call. Germline V gene lookup returns CDR1 MGHDK and CDR2 SYGVNS. There are 13 residues in the CDR3. The ends were cut back, 5 bases at V and 7 bases at J, with 9 bases in the middle. CDR3 DNA sequence: TGTGCCAGCAGTAGGCAGCAAAATTCACCCCTCCACTTT. Translating it yields CASSRQQNSPLHF.

The V gene is TRBV2, the J gene TRBJ2-7; 7 bases are a match to TRBD2. The CDR3 totals 13 residues. J was trimmed by 3 bases and V by 4 bases; bases with no gene match: 3. The germline V gene has CDR1 SNHLY and CDR2 FYNNEI. The CDR3 sequence is CASSGLADYEQYF. CDR3 nucleotide sequence: TGTGCCAGCAGTGGCCTAGCGGACTACGAGCAGTACTTC.

The V call is TRBV10-2, the J call TRBJ1-5; the D gene is possibly TRBD1 (5 bases). V was trimmed by 2 bases and J by 2 bases, leaving 16 bases between them. The CDR3 covers 17 residues. The germline V gene encodes CDR1 WSHSY and CDR2 SAAADI. The CDR3 nucleotides read TGCGCCAGCAGTGAGGATGGGGCAATTGCTGGCAATCAGCCCCAGCATTTT. Its translation is CASSEDGAIAGNQPQHF.

J is TRBJ2-7 and V is TRBV20-1; D remains unclear. The CDR3 loop spans 14 amino acids. Deletions cut 3 bases from V and 6 bases from J, with 18 bases between. Germline V CDR1 and CDR2: DFQATT, SNEGSKA (reference sequence). The CDR3 is CSASLPQNYSEQYF. The CDR3 nucleotides are TGCAGTGCTAGCCTGCCCCAGAATTACTCCGAGCAGTACTTC.

This clonotype has a count of ten or more. A much larger clone lies a single base off, so this may be a read error. The genes are TRBV4-1 and TRBJ1-4; D is unclear. From germline, CDR1 is MGHRA and CDR2 YSYEKL. CDR3 length: 17 residues. V was cut by 1 base and J by 2 bases, with 14 bases left in between. DNA for the CDR3: TGCGCCAGCAGCCAAGGAGGCATAAGAGGGACTAATGAAAAACTGTTTTTT. It translates to CASSQGGIRGTNEKLFF.

The chain couples TRBV6-2 or TRBV6-3 to TRBJ1-3, with D hard to call. Germline CDR1 is MNHEY and CDR2 is SVGEGT. The CDR3 extends over 13 amino acids. V lost 7 bases and J 8 bases, leaving 15 bases between the germline ends. CDR3: CASNPGLRDTIYF. The CDR3 nucleotides read TGTGCCAGCAACCCCGGACTGAGGGACACCATATATTTT.

This clonotype was detected many times. The chain is built from TRBV5-8 and TRBJ2-2; D call uncertain. V lost 2 bases and J lost 7, with 18 bases in between. The germline V gene encodes CDR1 SGHTS and CDR2 YDEGEE. The CDR3 loop spans 16 amino acids. CDR3 sequence: CASSLKPPHLLGELFF. In nucleotides, the CDR3 is TGTGCCAGCAGCTTAAAGCCACCCCATCTCCTCGGGGAGCTGTTTTTT.

J is TRBJ2-7 and V is TRBV20-1; 9 bases align to TRBD2. Germline V lookup: CDR1 DFQATT, CDR2 SNEGSKA (reference sequence). The CDR3 is 14 amino acids. The junction had 8 bases not matched to a gene; V was cut back by 3 bases and J by 5 bases. This CDR3 reads CSARAGGPPDEQYF. Here the CDR3 DNA reads TGCAGTGCTAGGGCGGGAGGGCCTCCCGACGAGCAGTACTTC.

The rearrangement links TRBV2 to TRBJ2-2; D call uncertain. The length of the CDR3 is 12 residues. V gave up 2 bases and J gave up 8 bases, with 6 bases separating them. Germline loops: CDR1 SNHLY, CDR2 FYNNEI. CDR3 loop: CASSENQGELFF. As DNA, the CDR3 is TGTGCCAGCAGTGAAAATCAAGGGGAGCTGTTTTTT.

J is TRBJ2-1 and V is TRBV20-1, with 10 bases fitting TRBD2. Germline-derived CDR1 and CDR2 are DFQATT and SNEGSKA (reference sequence). This CDR3 has 14 residues. V shed 3 bases and J 5 bases; nucleotides not matched to a gene: 4. The CDR3 is CSARGGLADNEQFF. The CDR3 region has the DNA TGCAGTGCTAGGGGCGGACTAGCGGACAATGAGCAGTTCTTC.

In its sample, this clonotype ranks as large (0.1 to 1%). V gene TRBV3-1 combines with J gene TRBJ1-6; D call uncertain. Between the trimmed V and J ends, which lost 1 base and 10 bases, there was a span of 5 bases. The germline V gene encodes CDR1 LGHDT and CDR2 YNNKEL (reference sequence). The CDR3 runs 12 residues. This CDR3 is CASSQVGSPLHF. The CDR3, as DNA: TGTGCCAGCAGCCAAGTGGGCTCACCCCTCCACTTT.